These T cell receptor beta chains were read from a single sample in a study of T-cell reconstitution after alpha-beta-depleted transplantation in children. Each CDR3 protein gets one entry after TCRdb re-called the PCR reads with MiXCR. The sample shows hundreds of thousands of distinct CDR3 sequences, under 15% of them seen only once. This specimen consisted of PBMCs, obtained before TCRalphabeta/CD19-depleted stem cell transplant. All receptors derive from a girl aged 2-9 years with congenital amegakaryocytic thrombocytopenia, due to receive a stem cell transplant. Both conserved end residues are part of each CDR3. Fields, in order: clone size, J gene, D gene, V gene, CDR3 protein, CDR3 DNA. The D gene is left open where the match is weak. Clone size, where shown, is once, few, many, or a class for clones that have expanded.

>few|TRBJ1-1|-|TRBV12-3/TRBV12-4
CASHYRALNTEAFF
TGTGCCAGTCATTATAGGGCTCTGAACACTGAAGCTTTCTTT
>-|TRBJ2-1|TRBD2|TRBV20-1
CSASFLAGYYNEQFF
TGCAGTGCTAGTTTTCTAGCGGGATATTACAATGAGCAGTTCTTC
>many|TRBJ1-2|TRBD1|TRBV12-5
CASGLSGTGGYTF
TGTGCTAGTGGTTTGTCCGGGACAGGAGGCTACACCTTC
>many|TRBJ2-1|TRBD2|TRBV29-1
CSVVLAGRDNEQFF
TGCAGCGTTGTCCTAGCGGGGAGGGACAATGAGCAGTTCTTC
>-|TRBJ2-7|-|TRBV7-9
CASSPSGTASSYEQYF
TGTGCCAGCAGCCCGTCCGGAACGGCGAGCTCCTACGAGCAGTACTTC
>-|TRBJ2-2|-|TRBV3-1
CASSRLLKGAGELFF
TGTGCCAGCAGCCGTCTCCTCAAGGGAGCCGGGGAGCTGTTTTTT
>-|TRBJ2-1|-|TRBV5-1
CASSLTGRGEQFF
TGCGCCAGCAGCCTCACAGGGCGTGGTGAGCAGTTCTTC
>few|TRBJ2-1|TRBD1|TRBV7-8
CASSLRRDRARNEQFF
TGTGCCAGCAGCTTAAGGAGGGACAGGGCGCGGAATGAGCAGTTCTTC
>few|TRBJ2-5|-|TRBV10-2
CASSDERQTATKTQYF
TGCGCCAGCAGTGACGAAAGACAGACAGCCACGAAGACCCAGTACTTC
>few|TRBJ2-7|TRBD1|TRBV24-1
CATSQGDRVSYEQYF
TGTGCCACCAGCCAGGGGGACAGGGTTTCCTACGAGCAGTACTTC
>-|TRBJ2-1|-|TRBV19
CASSAWLGYEQFF
TGTGCCAGTAGTGCGTGGTTAGGCTATGAGCAGTTCTTC
>-|TRBJ2-3|TRBD2|TRBV20-1
CSARDFMWGLAGGRGTDTQYF
TGCAGTGCTAGAGATTTTATGTGGGGACTAGCGGGAGGACGAGGCACAGATACGCAGTATTTT
>-|TRBJ2-1|TRBD2|TRBV7-6
CASSQTGTSGTEQFF
TGTGCCAGCAGCCAAACCGGGACTAGCGGGACTGAGCAGTTCTTC
>-|TRBJ2-2|-|TRBV29-1
CSVGGGYPGELFF
TGCAGCGTTGGTGGGGGGTATCCCGGGGAGCTGTTTTTT
>many|TRBJ2-1|-|TRBV6-5
CASTSLWGDRTNEQFF
TGTGCCAGCACCTCCTTGTGGGGGGATAGGACCAATGAGCAGTTCTTC
>many|TRBJ1-5|-|TRBV15
CATSISSNQPQHF
TGTGCCACCAGCATTTCCAGCAATCAGCCCCAGCATTTT
>-|TRBJ2-7|TRBD2|TRBV2
CASRKTSGSYEQYF
TGTGCCAGCAGGAAGACTAGCGGCTCCTACGAGCAGTACTTC
>-|TRBJ2-1|TRBD2|TRBV27
CASSLGLAGGQSYNEQFF
TGTGCCAGCAGTTTAGGGCTAGCGGGAGGGCAGTCCTACAATGAGCAGTTCTTC
>-|TRBJ2-5|TRBD2|TRBV12-3/TRBV12-4
CASSLMDGRRGETQYF
TGTGCCAGCAGTTTAATGGACGGGAGGAGGGGAGAGACCCAGTACTTC
>-|TRBJ2-3|-|TRBV15
CATSGTLTDTQYF
TGTGCCACCAGCGGGACCCTAACGGATACGCAGTATTTT
>-|TRBJ2-5|-|TRBV5-1
CASSHSGLQETQYF
TGCGCCAGCAGCCACAGCGGGCTTCAAGAGACCCAGTACTTC
>-|TRBJ2-6|-|TRBV20-1
CCAIFPLAGANVLTF
TGCTGTGCGATCTTTCCCCTGGCCGGGGCCAACGTCCTGACTTTC
>many|TRBJ1-1|-|TRBV6-1
CASSATASTEAFF
TGTGCCAGCAGTGCGACAGCTAGCACTGAAGCTTTCTTT
>-|TRBJ2-7|TRBD2|TRBV4-2
CASSYSGRQYEQYF
TGTGCCAGCAGCTACAGCGGGAGGCAATACGAGCAGTACTTC
>-|TRBJ2-1|-|TRBV28
CASSLWSPNSPFAPNEQFF
TGTGCCAGCAGTTTATGGAGCCCGAACTCCCCCTTCGCACCTAATGAGCAGTTCTTC
>few|TRBJ2-1|TRBD2|TRBV29-1
CSVEVGLAGVGPYNEQFF
TGCAGCGTTGAAGTGGGACTAGCGGGAGTGGGCCCCTACAATGAGCAGTTCTTC
>few|TRBJ1-1|-|TRBV12-3/TRBV12-4
CASAQGMEAFF
TGTGCCAGCGCCCAGGGGATGGAAGCTTTCTTT
>few|TRBJ2-7|TRBD2|TRBV5-1
CASSPTGTSASEQYF
TGCGCCAGCAGCCCGACCGGGACTAGCGCTAGCGAGCAGTACTTC
>many|TRBJ2-3|-|TRBV7-6
CASSLAAGGTDTQYF
TGTGCCAGCAGCTTAGCGGCAGGGGGCACAGATACGCAGTATTTT
>once|TRBJ2-2|TRBD2|TRBV30
CAWSYVVAGVTGELFF
TGTGCCTGGTCGTATGTGGTAGCGGGAGTCACCGGGGAGCTGTTTTTT
>-|TRBJ2-7|-|TRBV3-1
CASSQTSAAYEQYF
TGTGCCAGCAGCCAAACATCGGCCGCCTACGAGCAGTACTTC
>few|TRBJ2-5|TRBD1|TRBV29-1
CSARGTGIETQYF
TGCAGCGCCCGCGGGACAGGGATAGAGACCCAGTACTTC
>many|TRBJ2-3|-|TRBV12-3/TRBV12-4
CASSLTGRTDTQYF
TGTGCCAGCAGCTTGACTGGACGCACAGATACGCAGTATTTT
>many|TRBJ1-1|-|TRBV20-1
CSAKRAVALRNTEAFF
TGCAGTGCGAAGAGGGCCGTGGCATTGAGGAACACTGAAGCTTTCTTT
>-|TRBJ2-2|TRBD1|TRBV12-3/TRBV12-4
CASGGGTGGNTGELFF
TGTGCCAGCGGTGGTGGGACAGGGGGCAACACCGGGGAGCTGTTTTTT
>few|TRBJ2-7|TRBD1|TRBV20-1
CSAQKTGSIHEQYF
TGCAGTGCTCAAAAGACAGGGAGTATCCACGAGCAGTACTTC
>-|TRBJ2-6|-|TRBV5-5
CASSFFQGSPGANVLTF
TGTGCCAGCAGCTTTTTCCAGGGTAGTCCTGGGGCCAACGTCCTGACTTTC
>-|TRBJ2-1|-|TRBV20-1
CSATLPSARLINEQFF
TGCAGTGCTACACTTCCTAGCGCCCGACTTATCAATGAGCAGTTCTTC
>-|TRBJ2-2|-|TRBV30
CAWSVPESGELFF
TGTGCCTGGAGTGTCCCCGAATCCGGGGAGCTGTTTTTT
>-|TRBJ2-3|-|TRBV7-2
CASSLAGRGLRTDTQYF
TGTGCCAGCAGCTTAGCCGGGCGGGGTCTAAGGACAGATACGCAGTATTTT
>few|TRBJ2-7|TRBD2|TRBV7-2
CASSYGTTPYEQYF
TGTGCCAGCAGCTACGGGACTACACCCTACGAGCAGTACTTC
>-|TRBJ2-7|-|TRBV5-6
CASSLAGFLEQYF
TGTGCCAGCAGCTTGGCAGGCTTTCTCGAGCAGTACTTC
>-|TRBJ2-4|-|TRBV5-1
CASSSHGAKNIQYF
TGCGCCAGCAGCTCGCATGGAGCCAAAAACATTCAGTACTTC
>-|TRBJ2-7|-|TRBV28
CASSPSAFRTYEQYF
TGTGCCAGCAGCCCTTCGGCTTTTCGAACCTACGAGCAGTACTTC
>-|TRBJ2-1|TRBD2|TRBV7-8
CASNRREGRYNEQFF
TGTGCCAGCAACCGGCGGGAGGGCCGCTACAATGAGCAGTTCTTC
>few|TRBJ2-7|-|TRBV12-3/TRBV12-4
CARSAQGASGYEQYF
TGTGCCAGAAGCGCACAAGGGGCCTCAGGCTACGAGCAGTACTTC
>many|TRBJ2-3|TRBD2|TRBV20-1
CSATRRTSGSTDTQYF
TGCAGTGCTACGCGCAGGACTAGCGGCAGCACAGATACGCAGTATTTT
>-|TRBJ2-7|TRBD2|TRBV20-1
CSASEASGSFTYEQYF
TGCAGTGCTAGTGAGGCTAGCGGGAGTTTTACCTACGAGCAGTACTTC